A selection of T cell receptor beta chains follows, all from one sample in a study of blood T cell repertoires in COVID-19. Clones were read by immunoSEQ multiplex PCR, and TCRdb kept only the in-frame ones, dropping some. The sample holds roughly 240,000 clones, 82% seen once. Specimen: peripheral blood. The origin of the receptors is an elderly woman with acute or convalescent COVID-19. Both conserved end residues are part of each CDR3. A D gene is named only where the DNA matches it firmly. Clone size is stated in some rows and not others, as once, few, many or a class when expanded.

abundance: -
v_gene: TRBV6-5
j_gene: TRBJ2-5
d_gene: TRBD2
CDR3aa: CASSYGRRGGTQYF
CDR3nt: TGTGCCAGCAGTTACGGGCGGCGGGGGGGGACCCAGTACTTC

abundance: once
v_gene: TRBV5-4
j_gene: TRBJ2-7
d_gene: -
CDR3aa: CASSYRDSYEQYF
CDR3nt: TGTGCCAGCAGCTACAGGGACTCCTACGAGCAGTACTTC

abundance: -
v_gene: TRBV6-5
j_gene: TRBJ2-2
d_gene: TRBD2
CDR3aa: CASPEGGVETGELFF
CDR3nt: TGTGCCAGCCCTGAGGGAGGGGTGGAGACCGGGGAGCTGTTTTTT

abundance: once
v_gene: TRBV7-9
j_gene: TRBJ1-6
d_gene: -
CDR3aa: CASSFEPGNSPLHF
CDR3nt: TGTGCCAGCAGCTTTGAGCCCGGGAATTCACCCCTCCACTTT

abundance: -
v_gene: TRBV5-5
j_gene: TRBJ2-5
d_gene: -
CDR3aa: CASSPGQIQETQYF
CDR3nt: TGTGCCAGCAGCCCAGGACAGATTCAAGAGACCCAGTACTTC

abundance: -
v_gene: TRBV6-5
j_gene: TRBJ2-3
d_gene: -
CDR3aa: CASSYSLAGGAGTQYF
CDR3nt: TGTGCCAGCAGTTATTCTCTAGCAGGAGGGGCGGGGACGCAGTATTTT

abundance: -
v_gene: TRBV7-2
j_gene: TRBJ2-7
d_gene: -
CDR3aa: CASSLVAGAKGEQYF
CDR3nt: TGTGCCAGCAGCTTAGTTGCGGGGGCAAAAGGGGAGCAGTACTTC

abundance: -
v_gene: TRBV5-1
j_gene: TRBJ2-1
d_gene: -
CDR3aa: CASSLGLLTNNEQFF
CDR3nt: TGCGCCAGCAGCCTGGGACTCCTTACTAACAATGAGCAGTTCTTC

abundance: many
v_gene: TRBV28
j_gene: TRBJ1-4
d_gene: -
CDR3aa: CASSWGGGTNEKLFF
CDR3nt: TGTGCCAGCAGTTGGGGGGGAGGGACTAATGAAAAACTGTTTTTT

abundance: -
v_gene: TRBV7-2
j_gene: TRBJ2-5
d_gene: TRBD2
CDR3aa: CASSFRTSGKETQYF
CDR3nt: TGTGCCAGCAGCTTCAGGACTAGCGGAAAAGAGACCCAGTACTTC

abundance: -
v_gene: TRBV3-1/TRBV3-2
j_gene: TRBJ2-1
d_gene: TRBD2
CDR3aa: CASSQRTPGLESGQFF
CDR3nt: TGTGCCAGCAGCCAACGCACCCCGGGACTAGAGAGTGGGCAGTTCTTC

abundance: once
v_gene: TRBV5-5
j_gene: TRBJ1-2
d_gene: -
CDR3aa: CASRSRDTRSKGYGYTF
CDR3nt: TGTGCCAGCAGGAGCCGGGACACCCGATCAAAAGGCTATGGCTACACCTTC

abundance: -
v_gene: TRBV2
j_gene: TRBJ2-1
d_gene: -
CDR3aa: CASSEAGGEQFF
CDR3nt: TGTGCCAGCAGTGAAGCAGGGGGTGAGCAGTTCTTC

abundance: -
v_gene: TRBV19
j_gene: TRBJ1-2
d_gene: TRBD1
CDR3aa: CASSDRGGFGYTF
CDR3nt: TGTGCCAGTAGCGACAGGGGAGGTTTTGGCTACACCTTC

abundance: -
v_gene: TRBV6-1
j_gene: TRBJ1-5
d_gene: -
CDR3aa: CASSEGLNQPQHF
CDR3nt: TGTGCCAGCAGTGAAGGTCTGAATCAGCCCCAGCATTTT

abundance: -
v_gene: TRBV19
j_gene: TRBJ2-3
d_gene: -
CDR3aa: CASSKQGLRTDTQYF
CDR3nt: TGTGCCAGTAGTAAACAGGGTCTTCGCACAGATACGCAGTATTTT

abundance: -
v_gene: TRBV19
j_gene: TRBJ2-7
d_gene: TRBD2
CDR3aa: CASRPTGGIYEQYF
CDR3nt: TGTGCCAGTAGACCGACGGGGGGGATCTACGAGCAGTACTTC

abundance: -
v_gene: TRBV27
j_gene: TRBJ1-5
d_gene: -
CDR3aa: CASTTLGGARNQPQHF
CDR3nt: TGTGCCAGCACCACGTTGGGCGGGGCGCGGAATCAGCCCCAGCATTTT

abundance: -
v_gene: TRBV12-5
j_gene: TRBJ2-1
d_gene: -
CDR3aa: CASGLGLGSSYNEQFF
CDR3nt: TGTGCTAGTGGTTTGGGCCTAGGGAGCTCCTACAATGAGCAGTTCTTC

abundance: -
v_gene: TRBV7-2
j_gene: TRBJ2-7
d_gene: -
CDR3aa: CASSLGGQPSYEQYF
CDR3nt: TGTGCCAGCAGCTTAGGAGGGCAACCCTCCTACGAGCAGTACTTC

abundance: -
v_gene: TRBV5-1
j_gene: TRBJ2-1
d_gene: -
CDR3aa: CASSPPGTPVGEQFF
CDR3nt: TGCGCCAGCAGTCCTCCCGGGACTCCGGTTGGCGAGCAGTTCTTC

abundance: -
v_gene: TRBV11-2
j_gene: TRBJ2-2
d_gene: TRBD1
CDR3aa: CASSSPGQGPGELFF
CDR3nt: TGTGCCAGCAGCTCTCCGGGACAGGGACCCGGGGAGCTGTTTTTT

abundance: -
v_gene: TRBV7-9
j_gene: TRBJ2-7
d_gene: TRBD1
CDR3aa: CASSVGQPLF
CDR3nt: TGTGCCAGCAGCGTGGGACAGCCCCTATTC

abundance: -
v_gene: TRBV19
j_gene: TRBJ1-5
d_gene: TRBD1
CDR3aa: CASSTTNPRQGRPQHF
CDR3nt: TGTGCCAGTAGTACAACAAATCCGAGACAGGGGAGGCCCCAGCATTTT

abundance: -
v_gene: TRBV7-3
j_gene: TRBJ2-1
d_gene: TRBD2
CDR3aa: CASSLIVAGAEQFF
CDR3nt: TGTGCCAGCAGCTTAATTGTAGCGGGGGCTGAGCAGTTCTTC

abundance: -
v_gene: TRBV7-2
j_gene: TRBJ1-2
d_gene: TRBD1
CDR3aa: CASSSRGPLGYTF
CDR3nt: TGTGCCAGCAGCAGCAGGGGGCCCCTTGGCTACACCTTC

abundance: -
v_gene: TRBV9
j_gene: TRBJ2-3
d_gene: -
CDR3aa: CASSVGLPSSDTQYF
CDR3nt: TGTGCCAGCAGCGTAGGACTCCCAAGCTCAGATACGCAGTATTTT

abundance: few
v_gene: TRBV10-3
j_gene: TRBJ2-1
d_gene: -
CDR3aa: CAISESTRNYNEQFF
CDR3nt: TGTGCCATCAGTGAGTCGACTAGAAACTACAATGAGCAGTTCTTC

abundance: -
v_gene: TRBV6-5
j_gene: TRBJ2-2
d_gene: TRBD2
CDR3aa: CASSYEAGARTGELFF
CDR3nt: TGTGCCAGCAGTTACGAAGCGGGGGCCAGGACCGGGGAGCTGTTTTTT

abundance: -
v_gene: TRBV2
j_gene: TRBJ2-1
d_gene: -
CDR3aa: CASKVGVGYNEQFF
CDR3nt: TGTGCCAGCAAGGTTGGAGTCGGCTACAATGAGCAGTTCTTC

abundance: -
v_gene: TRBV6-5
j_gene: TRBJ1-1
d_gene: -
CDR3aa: CASSYSTAATEAFF
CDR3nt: TGTGCCAGCAGTTACTCGACGGCGGCCACTGAAGCTTTCTTT

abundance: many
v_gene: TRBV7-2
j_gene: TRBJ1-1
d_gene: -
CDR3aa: CASSLDSTEAFF
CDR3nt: TGTGCCAGCAGCTTAGACTCAACTGAAGCTTTCTTT

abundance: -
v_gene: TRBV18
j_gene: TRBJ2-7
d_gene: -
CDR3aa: CASSPTGGSFYEQYF
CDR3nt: TGTGCCAGCTCACCAACCGGCGGCAGTTTTTACGAGCAGTACTTC

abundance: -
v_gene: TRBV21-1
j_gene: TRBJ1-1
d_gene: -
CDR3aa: CASSKRLENTEAFF
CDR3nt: TGTGCCAGCAGCAAAAGGCTAGAGAACACTGAAGCTTTCTTT

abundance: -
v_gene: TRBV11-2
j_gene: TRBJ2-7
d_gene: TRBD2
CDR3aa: CASSSLAGGPEQYF
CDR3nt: TGTGCCAGCAGCTCCCTAGCGGGAGGGCCCGAGCAGTACTTC

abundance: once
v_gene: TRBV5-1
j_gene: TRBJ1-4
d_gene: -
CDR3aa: CASSPDSTNEKLFF
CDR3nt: TGCGCCAGCAGCCCGGACTCAACTAATGAAAAACTGTTTTTT

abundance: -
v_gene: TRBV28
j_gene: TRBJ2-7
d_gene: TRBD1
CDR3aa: CASWDRGYEQYF
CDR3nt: TGTGCCAGCTGGGACAGGGGTTACGAGCAGTACTTC

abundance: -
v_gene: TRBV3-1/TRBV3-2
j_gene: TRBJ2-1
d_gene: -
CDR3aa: CASSLYGSNYNEQFF
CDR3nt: TGTGCCAGCAGCCTTTACGGGAGTAACTACAATGAGCAGTTCTTC

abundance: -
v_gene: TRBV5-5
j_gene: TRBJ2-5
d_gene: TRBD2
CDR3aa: CASSLAGGGQETQYF
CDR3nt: TGTGCCAGCAGCTTGGCGGGCGGGGGGCAAGAGACCCAGTACTTC

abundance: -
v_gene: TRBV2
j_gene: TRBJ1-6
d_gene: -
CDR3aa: CASRGGSGAHSPLHF
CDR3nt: TGTGCCAGCCGGGGGGGGTCCGGGGCACATTCACCCCTCCACTTT